By proportion, the clone carrying this T cell receptor beta chain is medium-sized. No antigen is known for it. The data stem from a study of PD-1 blockade in classical Hodgkin lymphoma. No patient escaped relapse after autologous stem cell transplantation, and brentuximab vedotin exposure varied. The repertoire was sequenced with immunoSEQ multiplex PCR; TCRdb's copy has only in-frame clones and lacks some. The sample shows 120,000 to 150,000 clones, approximately 72% of them seen only once. CDR1 and CDR2 from the germline V gene are KGHSH and LQKENI. This CDR3 comprises 17 residues. Trimming removed 4 bases from V and 0 bases from J, with 13 bases in between. General study points: Repertoire differences have undefined causes, possibly disease activity or prior therapy. Lower baseline TCR diversity was reported for newly diagnosed patients than for healthy donors. Complete responders matched newly diagnosed patients in baseline diversity.

The chain joins TRBV18 to TRBJ1-6; D might be TRBD1 (5 bases). The specimen comprised peripheral blood mononuclear cells (PBMCs), sampled before the second cycle of nivolumab. This clonotype was sampled from a human donor with classical Hodgkin lymphoma. The CDR3 DNA follows: TGTGCCAGCTCACGAGGTGCAGGGAGCTCCTATAATTCACCCCTCCACTTT. This translates into CASSRGAGSSYNSPLHF.